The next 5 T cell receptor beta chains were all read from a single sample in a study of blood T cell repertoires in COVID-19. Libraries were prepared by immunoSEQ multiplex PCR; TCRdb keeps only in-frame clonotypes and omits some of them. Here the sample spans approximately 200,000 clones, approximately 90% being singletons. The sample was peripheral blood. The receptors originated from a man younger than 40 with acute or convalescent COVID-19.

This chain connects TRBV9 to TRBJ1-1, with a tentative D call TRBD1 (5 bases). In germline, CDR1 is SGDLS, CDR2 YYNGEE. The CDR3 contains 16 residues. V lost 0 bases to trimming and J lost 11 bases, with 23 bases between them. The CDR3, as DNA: TGTGCCAGCAGCGTAGAGTCCTCGCTTGTGACAGCTCAGGCTTTCTTT. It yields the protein CASSVESSLVTAQAFF.

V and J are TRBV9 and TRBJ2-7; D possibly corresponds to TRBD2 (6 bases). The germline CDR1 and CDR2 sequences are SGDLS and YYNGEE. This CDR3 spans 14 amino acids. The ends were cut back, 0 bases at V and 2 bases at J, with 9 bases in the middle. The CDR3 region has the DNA TGTGCCAGCAGCGTAGGACTAGATCCCTACGAGCAGTACTTC. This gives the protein CASSVGLDPYEQYF.

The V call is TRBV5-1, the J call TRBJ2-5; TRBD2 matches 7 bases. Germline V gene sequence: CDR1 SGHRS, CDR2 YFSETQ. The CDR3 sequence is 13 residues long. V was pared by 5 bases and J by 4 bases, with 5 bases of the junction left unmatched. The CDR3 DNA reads TGCGCCAGCAGGGCGGGAGTGGTAGAGACCCAGTACTTC. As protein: CASRAGVVETQYF.

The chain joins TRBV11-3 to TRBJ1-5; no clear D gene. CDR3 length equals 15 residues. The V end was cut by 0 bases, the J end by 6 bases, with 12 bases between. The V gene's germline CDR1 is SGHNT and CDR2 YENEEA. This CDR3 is CASSLEADLGQPQHF. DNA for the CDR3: TGTGCCAGCAGCTTAGAAGCGGATTTGGGTCAGCCCCAGCATTTT. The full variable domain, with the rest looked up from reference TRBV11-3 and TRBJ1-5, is EAGVVQSPRYKIIEKKQPVAFWCNPISGHNTLYWYLQNLGQGPELLIRYENEEAVDDSQLPKDRFSAERLKGVDSTLKIQPAELGDSAVYLCASSLEADLGQPQHFGDGTRLSIL.

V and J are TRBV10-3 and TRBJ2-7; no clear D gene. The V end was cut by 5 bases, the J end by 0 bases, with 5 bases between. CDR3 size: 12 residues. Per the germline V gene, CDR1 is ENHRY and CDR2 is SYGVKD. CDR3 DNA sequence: TGTGCCATCAGTTACAGCTCCTACGAGCAGTACTTC. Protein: CAISYSSYEQYF.